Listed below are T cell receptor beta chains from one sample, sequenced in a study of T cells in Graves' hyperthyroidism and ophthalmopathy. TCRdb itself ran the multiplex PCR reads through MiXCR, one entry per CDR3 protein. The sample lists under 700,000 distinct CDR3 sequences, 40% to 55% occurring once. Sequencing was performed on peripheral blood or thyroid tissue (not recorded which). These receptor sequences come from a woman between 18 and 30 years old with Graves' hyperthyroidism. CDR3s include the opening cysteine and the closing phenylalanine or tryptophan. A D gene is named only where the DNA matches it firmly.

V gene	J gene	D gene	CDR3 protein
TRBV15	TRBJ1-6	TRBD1	CATSSVGTGAYSPLHF
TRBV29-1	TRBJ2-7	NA	CSAAKGDKPFYEQYF
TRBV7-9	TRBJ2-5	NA	CASSFGASSLGETQYF
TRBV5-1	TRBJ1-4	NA	CASSLGQGSDNEKLFF
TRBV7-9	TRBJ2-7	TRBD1	CASSLSGGAFGYEQYF
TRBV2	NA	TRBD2	CASSENAGAETQYF
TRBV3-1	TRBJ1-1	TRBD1	CASTRGQGSAEAFF
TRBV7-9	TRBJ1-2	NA	CASSLGDWFEDGYTF
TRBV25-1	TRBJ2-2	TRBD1	CAWNTGGGTGELFF
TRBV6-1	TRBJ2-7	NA	CATSEVEGLVDEQYF